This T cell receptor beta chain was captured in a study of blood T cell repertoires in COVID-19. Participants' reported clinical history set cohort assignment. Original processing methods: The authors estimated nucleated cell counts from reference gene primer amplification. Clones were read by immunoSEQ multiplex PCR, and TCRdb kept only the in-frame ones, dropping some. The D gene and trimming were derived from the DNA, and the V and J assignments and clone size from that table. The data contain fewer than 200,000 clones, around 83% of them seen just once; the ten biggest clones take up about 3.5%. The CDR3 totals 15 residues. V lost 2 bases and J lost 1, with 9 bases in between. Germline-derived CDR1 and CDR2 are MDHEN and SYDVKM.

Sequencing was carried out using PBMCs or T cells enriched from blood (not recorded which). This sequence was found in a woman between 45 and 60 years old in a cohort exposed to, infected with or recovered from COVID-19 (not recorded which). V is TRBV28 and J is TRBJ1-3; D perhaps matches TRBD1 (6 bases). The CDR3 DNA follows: TGTGCCAGCAGTTTACAGGGGACGTCTGGAAACACCATATATTTT. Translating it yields CASSLQGTSGNTIYF.